Each of the 8 T cell receptor beta chains below was sequenced from the same sample in a study of control samples from healthy donors and cancer patients. Assay used: immunoSEQ multiplex PCR; TCRdb lists only in-frame clones, some missing. The sample lists a few hundred thousand clones; more than 80% were seen once. The sample taken for sequencing was PBMCs. The receptor set was obtained from a man aged 40-49 years with head and neck cancer.

This clone was seen once. This rearrangement joins TRBV6-1 to TRBJ2-6, with 8 bases matching TRBD1. Unmatched junction bases numbered 15, after V lost 4 bases and J lost 4 bases. The CDR3 runs to 19 residues. Germline CDR1 reads MNHNS; CDR2 reads SASEGT. CDR3: CASSVIPTGVPSGANVLTF. The CDR3 DNA reads TGTGCCAGCAGTGTAATCCCGACAGGGGTTCCTTCCGGGGCCAACGTCCTGACTTTC.

The gene calls are TRBV6-5 and TRBJ2-7; D might be TRBD1 (6 bases). In germline, CDR1 is MNHEY, CDR2 SVGAGI. Deletions cut 2 bases from V and 2 bases from J, with 13 bases between. The CDR3 covers 15 residues. CDR3 bases: TGTGCCAGCAGTTACGAACCAGGGGAGCCCTACGAGCAGTACTTC. Its protein is CASSYEPGEPYEQYF.

The V and J genes are TRBV28 and TRBJ1-4; weak D call: TRBD1 (6 bases). The germline V and J ends were trimmed by 2 bases and 0 bases, with 10 bases remaining between them. Germline-derived CDR1 and CDR2 are MDHEN and SYDVKM. CDR3 size: 16 residues. The CDR3 region has the DNA TGTGCCAGCAGTTTACAGGGGCCCGCAACTAATGAAAAACTGTTTTTT. It yields the protein CASSLQGPATNEKLFF.

The chain has TRBV5-4 and TRBJ1-6, with D tentatively TRBD1 (6 bases). The length of the CDR3 is 15 residues. Germline V lookup: CDR1 SGHNT, CDR2 YYREEE (reference sequence). Trimming left V 0 bases short and J 7 bases short, with 11 bases between. The CDR3 reads CASSLDRELNSPLHF. The DNA of the CDR3 is TGTGCCAGCAGCTTGGACAGGGAGTTAAATTCACCCCTCCACTTT.

CDR3 DNA sequence: TGCGCCAGCAGCTTGAACTTTGGCTACTCCTACGAGCAGTACTTC. Amino acids: CASSLNFGYSYEQYF. This chain links TRBV5-1 with TRBJ2-7; D uncertain. The germline V gene has CDR1 SGHRS and CDR2 YFSETQ. Trimming removed 1 base at V and 0 bases at J, with 11 bases between. CDR3 length: 15 residues.

This rearrangement joins TRBV7-2 to TRBJ2-2; D not certain. The CDR3 runs 13 residues. The germline CDR1 and CDR2 sequences are SGHTA and FQGNSA. With 10 bases removed from V and 0 bases from J, the gap between germline ends came to 9 bases. The CDR3 bases are TGTGCCACTGTGTCTTCGAACACCGGGGAGCTGTTTTTT. Translation gives CATVSSNTGELFF.

CDR3 coding DNA: TGTGCCAGCAGTGAAGAACGCGGGGGACTAGCAGTCTATGAGCAGTTCTTC. Translating gives CASSEERGGLAVYEQFF. This chain joins TRBV2 and TRBJ2-1; 9 positions agree with TRBD2. Per germline, CDR1 SNHLY and CDR2 FYNNEI. The CDR3 covers 17 residues. J was trimmed by 8 bases and V by 1 base; bases with no gene match: 12.

About this clone: The identical CDR3 is also encoded by other nucleotide sequences in the sample. V and J are TRBV12-3 or TRBV12-4 and TRBJ2-7; D perhaps matches TRBD2 (5 bases). The CDR3 contains 12 residues. Deletions cut 9 bases from V and 0 bases from J, with 9 bases between. CDR3 loop: CASGGSSYEQYF. The CDR3 coding sequence is TGTGCCAGTGGCGGGTCCTCCTACGAGCAGTACTTC.